The clone carrying this TCR beta chain appeared a few times. The antigen is undetermined. Clones were read by immunoSEQ multiplex PCR, and TCRdb kept only the in-frame ones, dropping some. The sample lists some 22,000 clones, around 84% occurring once. The data belong to a study of cytotoxic CD8 clonotypes in ibrutinib-treated CLL. About the research overall: Productive templates per sample averaged roughly 230,000; productive rearrangements, 80,000 to 95,000.

Study-level findings and limits: Once treatment began, public clonotypes, which were uncommon, contracted or stayed stable. Clonality (at baseline) was higher than in age-matched healthy donors and tracked circulating CD8+ T-cell counts.

The V end was cut by 0 bases, the J end by 7 bases, with 13 bases between. The CDR3 is 15 residues long. Germline CDR1 KGHSH, CDR2 LQKENI. The genes are TRBV18 and TRBJ2-1; D perhaps matches TRBD2 (5 bases). This receptor was obtained from a human donor with chronic lymphocytic leukemia. The material sequenced was PBMCs, taken before ibrutinib treatment. CDR3 sequence: CASSPPPYGENEQFF. The CDR3, as DNA: TGTGCCAGCTCACCACCGCCTTACGGGGAGAATGAGCAGTTCTTC.